This T cell receptor beta chain was obtained from a study of graft-versus-host responses after intestinal transplantation. Overall study context: Each recipient received a multivisceral, liver-intestinal, or isolated intestinal graft.

The assay was immunoSEQ multiplex PCR, and TCRdb's table has in-frame clones only and misses some. The data hold about 20,000 clones, with 65% to 85% observed a single time. Grafts had their tissue processed, releasing intraepithelial and lamina propria lymphocytes. Germline V lookup: CDR1 SGHRS, CDR2 YFSETQ. The CDR3 is 15 amino acids. The junction had 10 bases not matched to a gene; V was cut back by 3 bases and J by 4 bases. V and J are TRBV5-1 and TRBJ2-7; 7 positions agree with TRBD1. This sequence was found in a human patient who received an intestinal transplant, so some T cells may come from the graft donor. The material sequenced was ileum tissue, taken approximately 20 days after intestinal transplant. In DNA, the CDR3 is TGCGCCAGCAGCTCATCAGGGGGTACCCTTTACGAGCAGTACTTC. Amino acid sequence: CASSSSGGTLYEQYF. Together with reference TRBV5-1 and TRBJ2-7, the CDR3 gives the full variable domain: KAGVTQTPRYLIKTRGQQVTLSCSPISGHRSVSWYQQTPGQGLQFLFEYFSETQRNKGNFPGRFSGRQFSNSRSEMNVSTLELGDSALYLCASSSSGGTLYEQYFGPGTRLTVT.